This TCR beta chain emerged from a study of blood T cell repertoires in COVID-19. Whole-study context: Collection of acute and convalescent COVID-19 samples took place in the United States, Italy and Spain. T cells, B-cell-depleted T cells, or PBMCs supplied cDNA or gDNA.

In germline, CDR1 is SGHVS, CDR2 FNYEAQ. The V end was cut by 5 bases, the J end by 3 bases, with 5 bases between. The CDR3 consists of 11 residues. In the source study's methods: Amplification with reference gene primers provided the estimates of nucleated cell counts. Sequencing was performed with immunoSEQ multiplex PCR; in TCRdb, only in-frame clones are kept and a portion is missing. D and trimming were read from the DNA, whereas the V and J calls and clone size are those reported in that table. The sample includes around 130,000 clones, roughly 82% of them seen just once. The sequence derives from a human donor in a cohort sampled during active COVID-19. The sequenced sample consisted of peripheral blood. V usage is TRBV7-6 and J usage is TRBJ2-7, with no clear D. CDR3 DNA sequence: TGTGCCAGCAGCCCCGGCTACGAGCAGTACTTC. As protein: CASSPGYEQYF.